Following are 22 T cell receptor beta chains from one sample sequenced in a study of identifying expanded T cells in peripheral blood. Some clones are missing from TCRdb's copy, which holds only in-frame ones; the method was immunoSEQ multiplex PCR. The sample lists 100,000 to 150,000 clones, 70% to 90% occurring once. Material for sequencing was blood. The receptors stem from a person aged 18 to 75 in good health.

The chain employs TRBV6-1 and TRBJ1-5; D perhaps matches TRBD1 (6 bases). With 2 bases removed from V and 9 bases from J, the gap between germline ends came to 11 bases. Germline CDR1 and CDR2: MNHNS and SASEGT. The CDR3 contains 13 residues. The CDR3 sequence: CASSETQGMPQHF. The CDR3 DNA is TGTGCCAGCAGTGAAACACAGGGTATGCCCCAGCATTTT.

The rearrangement uses TRBV11-2 and TRBJ2-3, with TRBD2 matching over 13 bases. With V trimmed by 2 bases and J by 9 bases, 11 bases remained unmatched. This CDR3 region has 17 residues. CDR1 SGHAT and CDR2 FQNNGV come from the germline V gene. Here the CDR3 DNA reads TGTGCCAGCAGCTTACCGGGACTAGCGGGACCCCGATGGACGCAGTATTTT. Its translation: CASSLPGLAGPRWTQYF.

This clone was detected only a few times. The chain has TRBV7-2 and TRBJ2-1, with 8 positions matching TRBD2. Germline CDR1 is SGHTA and CDR2 is FQGNSA. V shed 5 bases, J shed 6 bases, and the junction held 6 bases outside the gene matches. This CDR3 spans 14 amino acids. CDR3 nucleotide sequence: TGTGCCAGCAGCAACCTACGGGGGGGCAATGAGCAGTTCTTC. Translated, it gives CASSNLRGGNEQFF. Combining the CDR3 with reference TRBV7-2 and TRBJ2-1 gives the whole variable domain GAGVSQSPSNKVTEKGKDVELRCDPISGHTALYWYRQSLGQGLEFLIYFQGNSAPDKSGLPSDRFSAERTGGSVSTLTIQRTQQEDSAVYLCASSNLRGGNEQFFGPGTRLTVL.

This sequence joins TRBV6-6 and TRBJ1-1; D possibly corresponds to TRBD1 (5 bases). Germline V gene lookup returns CDR1 MNHNY and CDR2 SVGAGI (reference sequence). This CDR3 spans 13 amino acids. The V gene lost 5 bases and the J gene lost 4 bases, with 11 bases spanning the gap. CDR3 residues: CASSATGGTEAFF. CDR3 in DNA: TGTGCCAGCAGTGCTACAGGAGGCACTGAAGCTTTCTTT.

The CDR3 DNA sequence: TGTGCCAGCAGCTTACCCGGGACGGAGGAGCAGTACTTC. This gives the protein CASSLPGTEEQYF. This chain uses TRBV5-4 with TRBJ2-7; perhaps D is TRBD1 or TRBD2 (5 bases each). Trimming left V 2 bases short and J 7 bases short, with 13 bases between. CDR3 length equals 13 residues. Germline V lookup: CDR1 SGHNT, CDR2 YYREEE (reference sequence). The full variable domain, completed using reference TRBV5-4 and TRBJ2-7, is ETGVTQSPTHLIKTRGQQVTLRCSSQSGHNTVSWYQQALGQGPQFIFQYYREEENGRGNFPPRFSGLQFPNYSSELNVNALELDDSALYLCASSLPGTEEQYFGPGTRLTVT.

This rearrangement joins TRBV7-9 to TRBJ2-7; 7 bases map to TRBD1. V shed 7 bases and J 3 bases; nucleotides not matched to a gene: 12. The CDR3 contains 15 residues. The germline gives CDR1 SEHNR, CDR2 FQNEAQ (reference sequence). The CDR3 loop is CASTLGGQPLYEQYF. For the CDR3, the DNA is TGTGCCAGCACTCTAGGGGGACAGCCACTCTACGAGCAGTACTTC.

The chain joins TRBV11-2 to TRBJ1-2; weak D call: TRBD1 (6 bases). Germline CDR1 reads SGHAT; CDR2 reads FQNNGV. V lost 1 base and J lost 2, with 11 bases in between. The CDR3 loop spans 15 amino acids. CDR3 nucleotides: TGTGCCAGCAGCTTAGCGACAGGAGTAAACTATGGCTACACCTTC. Amino acid sequence: CASSLATGVNYGYTF.

A few counts support this clone. CDR3 DNA sequence: TGTGCCAGCACCCCCGTGGACAACTATGGCTACACCTTC. This translates into CASTPVDNYGYTF. The V and J genes are TRBV2 and TRBJ1-2; D is uncertain. The CDR3 is 13 amino acids. Germline V CDR1 and CDR2: SNHLY, FYNNEI. Trimming left V 7 bases short and J 2 bases short, with 11 bases between.

The CDR3, as DNA: TGCGCCAGCAGTCATTTCCCCCCCGGGCGGGGGGCCAACGTCCTGACTTTC. Its protein is CASSHFPPGRGANVLTF. This chain links TRBV23-1 with TRBJ2-6; D unclear. TRBV23-1 is filed as an ORF, its function uncertain. The CDR3 totals 17 residues. V was clipped by 3 bases and J by 4 bases, with 16 bases between them.

The V and J genes are TRBV15 and TRBJ2-5; the D call may be TRBD1 or TRBD2 (5 bases each). The CDR3 consists of 17 residues. The V end was cut by 1 base, the J end by 1 base, with 16 bases between. Germline V CDR1 and CDR2: LNHNV, YYDKDF (reference sequence). The CDR3 DNA reads TGTGCCACCAGCAGAGCCCCTCGACGAGGGGCCCAAGAGACCCAGTACTTC. Its protein product is CATSRAPRRGAQETQYF.

The chain employs TRBV11-3 and TRBJ2-1, with D perhaps matching TRBD2 (6 bases). The CDR3 totals 15 residues. In germline, CDR1 is SGHNT, CDR2 YENEEA. Trimming took off 2 bases at V and 3 bases at J, with 11 bases between the two ends. The CDR3 coding sequence is TGTGCCAGCAGCTTAACAGCGGGCAACTACAATGAGCAGTTCTTC. Translation: CASSLTAGNYNEQFF.

The rearrangement joins TRBV19 to TRBJ1-1; a weak D match, TRBD1 (6 bases). CDR3 size: 17 residues. Germline-derived CDR1 and CDR2 are LNHDA and SQIVND (reference sequence). V lost 4 bases and J 0 bases, leaving 18 bases between the germline ends. CDR3 nucleotide sequence: TGTGCCAGTAGTACTGGGGGGCGGAGAGTGATGAACACTGAAGCTTTCTTT. Encoded protein: CASSTGGRRVMNTEAFF. The whole variable domain, remainder taken from reference TRBV19 and TRBJ1-1, is DGGITQSPKYLFRKEGQNVTLSCEQNLNHDAMYWYRQDPGQGLRLIYYSQIVNDFQKGDIAEGYSVSREKKESFPLTVTSAQKNPTAFYLCASSTGGRRVMNTEAFFGQGTRLTVV.

This CDR3 reads CASTEAPSGGAGEQFF. DNA of the CDR3: TGCGCCAGCACCGAGGCCCCTAGCGGGGGGGCTGGTGAGCAGTTCTTC. The chain is built from TRBV5-1 and TRBJ2-1; 12 bases map to TRBD2. Germline CDR1 reads SGHRS; CDR2 reads YFSETQ. The V and J ends lost 6 bases and 9 bases, in that order; junction bases with no gene match: 13. The CDR3 loop spans 16 amino acids.

This sequence joins TRBV12-5 and TRBJ2-5; tentatively, D is TRBD1 (6 bases). From germline, CDR1 is LGHNT and CDR2 FRNRAP. The CDR3 covers 13 residues. V shed 3 bases and J shed 5 bases, with 10 bases lying between them. CDR3 sequence reads: CASGLQGWETQYF. The CDR3 nucleotides are TGTGCTAGTGGTTTACAGGGTTGGGAGACCCAGTACTTC.

The count of this clone is one. The chain has TRBV9 and TRBJ1-3; TRBD1 aligns across 7 bases. The CDR3 has 15 residues. J was trimmed by 0 bases and V by 3 bases; bases with no gene match: 3. Germline CDR1 is SGDLS and CDR2 is YYNGEE. This CDR3 is CASSAGGHSGNTIYF. The CDR3 DNA reads as TGTGCCAGCAGCGCAGGGGGTCACTCTGGAAACACCATATATTTT.

The V call is TRBV2, the J call TRBJ1-2; TRBD1 agrees at 7 bases. Unmatched junction bases numbered 8, after V lost 3 bases and J lost 4 bases. Germline V gene lookup returns CDR1 SNHLY and CDR2 FYNNEI. CDR3 size: 15 residues. CDR3 nucleotide sequence: TGTGCCAGCAGTGATATCGGAGGGGGCGTCTATGGCTACACCTTC. Translation gives CASSDIGGGVYGYTF.

The rearrangement joins TRBV27 to TRBJ2-5, with D perhaps given as TRBD1 or TRBD2 (5 bases each). CDR3 size: 17 residues. Germline CDR1 is MNHEY and CDR2 is SMNVEV (reference sequence). Deletions cut 0 bases from V and 3 bases from J, with 17 bases between. CDR3 nucleotide sequence: TGTGCCAGCAGTTTATCGGGACGGAATCCTTCTGAAGAGACCCAGTACTTC. Translation gives CASSLSGRNPSEETQYF.

This chain connects TRBV27 to TRBJ1-6, with 11 bases fitting TRBD1. Germline CDR1 reads MNHEY; CDR2 reads SMNVEV (reference sequence). The CDR3 spans 16 residues. Trimming at V came to 0 bases and at J to 10 bases, leaving 5 bases not matched to a gene. The CDR3 loop is CASSLSPGQGGSPLHF. CDR3 DNA: TGTGCCAGCAGTTTATCCCCGGGACAGGGGGGGTCACCCCTCCACTTT.

CDR3 residues: CASSPPSGNYNEQFF. CDR3 bases: TGTGCCAGCTCACCACCTTCAGGCAACTACAATGAGCAGTTCTTC. This chain uses TRBV18 with TRBJ2-1, with D unresolved. Germline values: CDR1 KGHSH, CDR2 LQKENI. Trimming removed 0 bases at V and 3 bases at J, with 9 bases between. There are 15 residues in the CDR3.

This chain uses TRBV9 with TRBJ1-2; tentatively, D is TRBD1 (6 bases). V shed 0 bases and J shed 3 bases, with 9 bases lying between them. This CDR3 region has 14 residues. In germline, CDR1 is SGDLS, CDR2 YYNGEE. The CDR3 reads CASSVATGDYGYTF. The CDR3 coding sequence is TGTGCCAGCAGCGTAGCGACAGGTGACTATGGCTACACCTTC.

The count of this clone is one. The rearrangement links TRBV19 to TRBJ1-1; TRBD1 might be the D (6 bases). This CDR3 spans 14 amino acids. With 3 bases removed from V and 5 bases from J, the gap between germline ends came to 13 bases. Looked up from germline, CDR1 is LNHDA and CDR2 is SQIVND (reference sequence). CDR3 DNA: TGTGCCAGTAGTATGGGGATACAGGGAACTGAAGCTTTCTTT. It is translated as CASSMGIQGTEAFF.

V and J are TRBV7-2 and TRBJ2-7, with TRBD1 identical over 9 bases. CDR1 SGHTA and CDR2 FQGNSA come from the germline V gene. V dropped 3 bases and J dropped 2; count of bases not matched to a gene: 8. The CDR3 is 16 residues long. Here the CDR3 reads CASSFTRTGVTYEQYF. The DNA for the CDR3 is TGTGCCAGCAGCTTTACTCGGACAGGGGTCACCTACGAGCAGTACTTC.